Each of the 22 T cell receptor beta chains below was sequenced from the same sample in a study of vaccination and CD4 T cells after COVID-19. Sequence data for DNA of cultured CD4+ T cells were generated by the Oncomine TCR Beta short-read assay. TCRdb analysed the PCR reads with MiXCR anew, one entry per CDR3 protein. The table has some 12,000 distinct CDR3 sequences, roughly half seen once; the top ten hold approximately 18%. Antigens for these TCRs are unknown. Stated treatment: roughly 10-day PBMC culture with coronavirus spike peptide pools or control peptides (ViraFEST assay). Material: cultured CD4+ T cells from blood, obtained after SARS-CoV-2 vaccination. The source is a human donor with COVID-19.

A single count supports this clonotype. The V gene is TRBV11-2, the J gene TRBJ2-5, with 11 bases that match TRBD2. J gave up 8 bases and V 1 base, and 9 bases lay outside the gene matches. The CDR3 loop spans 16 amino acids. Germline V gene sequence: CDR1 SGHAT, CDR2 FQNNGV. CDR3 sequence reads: CASSLGQGTSGSTQYF. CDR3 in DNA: TGTGCCAGCAGCTTAGGCCAAGGGACTAGCGGCTCAACCCAGTACTTC.

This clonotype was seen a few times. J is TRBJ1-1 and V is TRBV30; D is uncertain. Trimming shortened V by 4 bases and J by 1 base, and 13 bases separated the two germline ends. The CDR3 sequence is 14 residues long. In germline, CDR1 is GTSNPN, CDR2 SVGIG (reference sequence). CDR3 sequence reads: CAWTLGPSNTEAFF. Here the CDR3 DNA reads TGTGCCTGGACCTTGGGTCCATCGAACACTGAAGCTTTCTTT. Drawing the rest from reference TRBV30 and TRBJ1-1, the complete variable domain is SQTIHQWPATLVQPVGSPLSLECTVEGTSNPNLYWYRQAAGRGLQLLFYSVGIGQISSEVPQNLSASRPQDRQFILSSKKLLLSDSGFYLCAWTLGPSNTEAFFGQGTRLTVV.

CDR3 sequence reads: CASSYDRAYGYTF. CDR3 bases: TGCGCCAGCAGCTACGACAGGGCCTATGGCTACACCTTC. The chain uses TRBV5-1 and TRBJ1-2; TRBD1 agrees at 7 bases. V shed 3 bases and J 4 bases; nucleotides not matched to a gene: 3. CDR1 and CDR2 from the germline V gene are SGHRS and YFSETQ. This CDR3 is 13 amino acids long.

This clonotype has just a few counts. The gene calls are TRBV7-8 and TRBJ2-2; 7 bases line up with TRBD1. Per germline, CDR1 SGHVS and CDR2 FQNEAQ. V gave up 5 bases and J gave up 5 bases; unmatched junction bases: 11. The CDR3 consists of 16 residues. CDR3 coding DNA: TGTGCCAGCAGCCCCCAGGACAGGTTATCGACCGGGGAGCTGTTTTTT. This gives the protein CASSPQDRLSTGELFF.

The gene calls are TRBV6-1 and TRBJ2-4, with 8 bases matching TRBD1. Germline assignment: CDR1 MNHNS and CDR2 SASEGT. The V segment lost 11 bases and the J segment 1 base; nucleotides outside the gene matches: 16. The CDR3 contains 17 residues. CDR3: CASGADGQGAAKNIQYF. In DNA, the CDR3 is TGTGCCTCAGGGGCCGACGGGCAGGGGGCCGCCAAAAACATTCAGTACTTC.

CDR3: CASSSLAGGSQYF. The CDR3 nucleotides are TGTGCCAGCAGTTCTCTAGCGGGGGGCTCCCAGTACTTC. This rearrangement joins TRBV27 to TRBJ2-5, with 11 bases aligning to TRBD2. Germline CDR1 MNHEY, CDR2 SMNVEV (reference sequence). The CDR3 has 13 residues. V was clipped by 4 bases and J by 9 bases; unmatched bases: 4.

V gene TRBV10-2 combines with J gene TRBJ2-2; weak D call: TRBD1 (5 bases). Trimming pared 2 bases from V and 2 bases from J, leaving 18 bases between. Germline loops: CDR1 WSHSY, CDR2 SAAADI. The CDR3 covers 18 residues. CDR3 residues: CASSEAALGLLNTGELFF. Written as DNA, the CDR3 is TGCGCCAGCAGTGAGGCCGCCTTGGGGCTGTTAAACACCGGGGAGCTGTTTTTT.

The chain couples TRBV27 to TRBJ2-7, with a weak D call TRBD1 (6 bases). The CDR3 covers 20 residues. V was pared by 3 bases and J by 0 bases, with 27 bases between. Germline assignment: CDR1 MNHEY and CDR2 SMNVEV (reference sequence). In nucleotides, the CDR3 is TGTGCCAGCAGTTTGAAGGGCGGCCAGGGTAGTCAGGGGAGCTCCTACGAGCAGTACTTC. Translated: CASSLKGGQGSQGSSYEQYF.

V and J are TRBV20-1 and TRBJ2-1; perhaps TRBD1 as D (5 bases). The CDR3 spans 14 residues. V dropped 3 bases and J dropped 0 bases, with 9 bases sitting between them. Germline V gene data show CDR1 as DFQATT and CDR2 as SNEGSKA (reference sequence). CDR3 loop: CSASLGRSYNEQFF. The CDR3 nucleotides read TGCAGTGCTAGTTTGGGGCGCTCCTACAATGAGCAGTTCTTC.

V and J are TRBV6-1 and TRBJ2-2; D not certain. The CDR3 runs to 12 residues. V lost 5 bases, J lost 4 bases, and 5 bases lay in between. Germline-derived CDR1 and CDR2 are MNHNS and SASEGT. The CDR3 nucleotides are TGTGCCAGCAGTAAAACCACCGGGGAGCTGTTTTTT. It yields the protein CASSKTTGELFF.

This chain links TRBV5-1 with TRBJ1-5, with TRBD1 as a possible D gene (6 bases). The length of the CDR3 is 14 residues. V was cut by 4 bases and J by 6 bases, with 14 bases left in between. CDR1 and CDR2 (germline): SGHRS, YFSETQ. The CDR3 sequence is CASSPGQKGQPQHF. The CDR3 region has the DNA TGCGCCAGCAGCCCAGGACAGAAAGGTCAGCCCCAGCATTTT. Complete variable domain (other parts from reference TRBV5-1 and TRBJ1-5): KAGVTQTPRYLIKTRGQQVTLSCSPISGHRSVSWYQQTPGQGLQFLFEYFSETQRNKGNFPGRFSGRQFSNSRSEMNVSTLELGDSALYLCASSPGQKGQPQHFGDGTRLSIL.

CDR3 sequence: CASSSLGAGNYGYTF. CDR3 nucleotide sequence: TGTGCCAGCAGTTCTCTAGGGGCAGGAAACTATGGCTACACCTTC. The gene calls are TRBV27 and TRBJ1-2; maybe TRBD1 (5 bases). V was cut by 4 bases and J by 2 bases, with 14 bases left in between. The germline gives CDR1 MNHEY, CDR2 SMNVEV (reference sequence). CDR3 size: 15 residues.

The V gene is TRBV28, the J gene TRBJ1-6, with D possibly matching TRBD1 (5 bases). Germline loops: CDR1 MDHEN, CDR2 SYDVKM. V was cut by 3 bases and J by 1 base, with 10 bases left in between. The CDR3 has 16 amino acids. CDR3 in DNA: TGTGCCAGCAGTTTTTACCAGGGTTCCTATAATTCACCCCTCCACTTT. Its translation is CASSFYQGSYNSPLHF.

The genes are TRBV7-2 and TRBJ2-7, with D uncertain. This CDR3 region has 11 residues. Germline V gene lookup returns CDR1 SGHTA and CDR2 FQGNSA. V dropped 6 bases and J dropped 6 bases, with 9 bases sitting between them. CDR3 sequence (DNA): TGTGCCAGCAGTGGTGGGATCGAGCAGTACTTC. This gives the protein CASSGGIEQYF.

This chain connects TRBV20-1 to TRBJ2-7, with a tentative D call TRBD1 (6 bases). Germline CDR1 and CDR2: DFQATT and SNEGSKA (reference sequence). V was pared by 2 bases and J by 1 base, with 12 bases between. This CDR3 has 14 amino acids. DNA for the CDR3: TGCAGTGCTAGACCACCACAGGGATCCTACGAGCAGTACTTC. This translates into CSARPPQGSYEQYF.

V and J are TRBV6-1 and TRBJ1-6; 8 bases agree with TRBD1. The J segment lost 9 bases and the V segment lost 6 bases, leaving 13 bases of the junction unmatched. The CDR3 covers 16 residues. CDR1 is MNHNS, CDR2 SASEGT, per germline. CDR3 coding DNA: TGTGCCAGCAGCTCCGGACAGGGCCCGTCGGGTTCACCCCTCCACTTT. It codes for CASSSGQGPSGSPLHF.

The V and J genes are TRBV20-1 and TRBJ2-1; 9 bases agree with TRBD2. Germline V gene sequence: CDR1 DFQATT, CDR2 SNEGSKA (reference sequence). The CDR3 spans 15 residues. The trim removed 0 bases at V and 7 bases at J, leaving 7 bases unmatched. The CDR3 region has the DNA TGCAGTGCTAGAGATCCGGGACTAGCTCAAAATGAGCAGTTCTTC. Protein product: CSARDPGLAQNEQFF.

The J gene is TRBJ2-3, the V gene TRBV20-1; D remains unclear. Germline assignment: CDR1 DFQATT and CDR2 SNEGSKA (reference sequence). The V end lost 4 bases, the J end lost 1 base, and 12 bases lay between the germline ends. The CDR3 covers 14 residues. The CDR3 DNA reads TGCAGTGCTATTAACATAATCCGCACAGATACGCAGTATTTT. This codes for CSAINIIRTDTQYF.

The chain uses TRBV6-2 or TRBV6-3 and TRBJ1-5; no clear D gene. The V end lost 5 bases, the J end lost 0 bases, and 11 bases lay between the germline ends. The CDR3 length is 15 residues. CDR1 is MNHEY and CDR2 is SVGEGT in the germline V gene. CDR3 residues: CASSRDNNSNQPQHF. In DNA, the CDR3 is TGTGCCAGCAGTCGAGACAATAATAGCAATCAGCCCCAGCATTTT.

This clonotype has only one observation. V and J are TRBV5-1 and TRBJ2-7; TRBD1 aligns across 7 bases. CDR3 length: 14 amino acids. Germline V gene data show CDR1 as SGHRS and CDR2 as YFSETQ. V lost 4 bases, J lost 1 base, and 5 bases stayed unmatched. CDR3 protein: CASSQDRRSYEQYF. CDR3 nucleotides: TGCGCCAGCAGCCAGGACAGGCGATCCTACGAGCAGTACTTC.

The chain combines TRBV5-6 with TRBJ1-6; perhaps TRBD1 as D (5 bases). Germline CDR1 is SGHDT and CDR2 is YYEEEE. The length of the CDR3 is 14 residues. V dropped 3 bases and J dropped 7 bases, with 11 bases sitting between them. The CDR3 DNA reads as TGTGCCAGCAGCTCCCGGGGCGTGAATTCACCCCTCCACTTT. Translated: CASSSRGVNSPLHF.

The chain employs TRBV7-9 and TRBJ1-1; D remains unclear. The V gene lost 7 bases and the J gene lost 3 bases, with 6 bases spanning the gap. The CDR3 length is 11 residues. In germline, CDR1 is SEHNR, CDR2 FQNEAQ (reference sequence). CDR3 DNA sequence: TGTGCCAGCACCCGGGACACTGAAGCTTTCTTT. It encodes CASTRDTEAFF.